One and the same sample provided the 19 T cell receptor beta chains below, sequenced in a study of cytomegalovirus exposure and HLA in healthy donors. The method was immunoSEQ multiplex PCR; TCRdb's version includes in-frame clones alone and lacks a portion of them. The data hold fewer than 200,000 clones, with around nine tenths observed a single time. Sequenced: PBMCs. These receptors all come from a man aged 30 to 45 in good health and CMV-seropositive.

The chain recombines TRBV6-5 with TRBJ1-4; D call uncertain. Trimming shortened V by 2 bases and J by 3 bases, and 4 bases separated the two germline ends. This CDR3 spans 13 amino acids. Germline V gene data show CDR1 as MNHEY and CDR2 as SVGAGI. CDR3 DNA: TGTGCCAGCAGTTACGCCCCTAATGAAAAACTGTTTTTT. Its protein product is CASSYAPNEKLFF.

The chain couples TRBV6-1 to TRBJ1-5; D is ambiguous. V lost 2 bases and J lost 4, with 3 bases in between. Germline V gives CDR1 MNHNS, CDR2 SASEGT. The CDR3 has 12 amino acids. DNA of the CDR3: TGTGCCAGCAGTGAACTAAATCAGCCCCAGCATTTT. This sequence encodes CASSELNQPQHF.

J is TRBJ1-5 and V is TRBV4-1; D is undetermined. The CDR3 is 14 residues long. Germline CDR1 reads MGHRA; CDR2 reads YSYEKL. V lost 1 base, J lost 2 bases, and 6 bases lay in between. CDR3 in amino acids: CASSQGAGNQPQHF. As DNA, the CDR3 is TGCGCCAGCAGCCAAGGGGCGGGCAATCAGCCCCAGCATTTT.

CDR3 amino acids: CASSSQEGVGGNTIYF. DNA of the CDR3: TGTGCCAGCAGCTCCCAGGAGGGGGTGGGTGGAAACACCATATATTTT. The chain uses TRBV7-8 and TRBJ1-3, with a possible D match to TRBD1 (6 bases). The germline V gene has CDR1 SGHVS and CDR2 FQNEAQ. V dropped 4 bases and J dropped 3 bases, with 16 bases sitting between them. This CDR3 has 16 amino acids.

The chain couples TRBV6-6 to TRBJ2-7; D tentatively reads TRBD1 or TRBD2 (5 bases each). V was trimmed by 6 bases and J by 1 base, leaving 16 bases between them. From germline, CDR1 is MNHNY and CDR2 SVGAGI (reference sequence). This CDR3 has 15 amino acids. CDR3: CASSSSGRWSYEQYF. The DNA of the CDR3 is TGTGCCAGCAGCTCCTCGGGGCGATGGTCCTACGAGCAGTACTTC.

The J gene is TRBJ2-5, the V gene TRBV29-1; 11 bases match TRBD2. CDR3 length: 16 residues. Germline V gene data show CDR1 as SQVTM and CDR2 as ANQGSEA. The ends lost 4 bases at V and 5 bases at J; junction bases unmatched: 12. CDR3: CSVVDPLAGGGETQYF. The CDR3 region has the DNA TGCAGCGTTGTCGATCCGCTAGCGGGGGGTGGTGAGACCCAGTACTTC.

The chain couples TRBV7-9 to TRBJ2-1; 13 bases map to TRBD2. The junction had 7 bases not matched to a gene; V was cut back by 5 bases and J by 0 bases. Germline V gene data show CDR1 as SEHNR and CDR2 as FQNEAQ (reference sequence). CDR3 length equals 18 residues. The CDR3 region is CASSPRTSGGPSYNEQFF. The CDR3 nucleotides are TGTGCCAGCAGCCCGAGGACTAGCGGGGGACCCTCCTACAATGAGCAGTTCTTC.

The chain combines TRBV28 with TRBJ2-5; D tentatively fits TRBD1 or TRBD2 (5 bases each). This CDR3 comprises 16 residues. V was trimmed by 10 bases and J by 4 bases, leaving 25 bases between them. Germline assignment: CDR1 MDHEN and CDR2 SYDVKM. CDR3 coding DNA: TGTGCCACTACTGAGGAAGGAGGCCGGGGCTTAGAGACCCAGTACTTC. Amino acid sequence: CATTEEGGRGLETQYF.

This chain links TRBV6-6 with TRBJ1-1; D possibly corresponds to TRBD1 (6 bases). Germline loops: CDR1 MNHNY, CDR2 SVGAGI (reference sequence). The germline V and J ends were trimmed by 6 bases and 7 bases, with 18 bases remaining between them. CDR3 length: 14 amino acids. This CDR3 reads CASRRQAVWDEAFF. CDR3 in DNA: TGTGCCAGCAGGCGACAGGCAGTATGGGATGAAGCTTTCTTT.

The chain combines TRBV27 with TRBJ2-1; TRBD1 or TRBD2 may be the D gene (6 bases each). The CDR3 has 14 amino acids. Germline V gene data show CDR1 as MNHEY and CDR2 as SMNVEV (reference sequence). The ends were cut back, 10 bases at V and 0 bases at J, with 13 bases in the middle. Here the CDR3 DNA reads TGTGCCATTCCGGGGGCACACTCCTACAATGAGCAGTTCTTC. As protein: CAIPGAHSYNEQFF.

The chain combines TRBV9 with TRBJ1-2; possibly TRBD1 for D (6 bases). Trimming left V 6 bases short and J 2 bases short, with 14 bases between. Germline-derived CDR1 and CDR2 are SGDLS and YYNGEE. CDR3 length: 14 residues. The CDR3 sequence is CASTPGGANYGYTF. The CDR3 DNA reads TGTGCCAGCACCCCCGGGGGGGCGAACTATGGCTACACCTTC. The variable domain in full, completed from reference TRBV9 and TRBJ1-2, reads DSGVTQTPKHLITATGQRVTLRCSPRSGDLSVYWYQQSLDQGLQFLIQYYNGEERAKGNILERFSAQQFPDLHSELNLSSLELGDSALYFCASTPGGANYGYTFGSGTRLTVV.

The chain is built from TRBV5-1 and TRBJ2-3; unclear D gene. V dropped 0 bases and J dropped 2 bases, with 13 bases sitting between them. The germline CDR1 and CDR2 sequences are SGHRS and YFSETQ. CDR3 length: 16 amino acids. CDR3 loop: CASSLGSSAATDTQYF. As DNA, the CDR3 is TGCGCCAGCAGCTTGGGGTCCTCGGCGGCCACAGATACGCAGTATTTT.

This clone has a handful of counts. V gene TRBV7-9 combines with J gene TRBJ2-7; TRBD1 might be the D (5 bases). Germline V gene sequence: CDR1 SEHNR, CDR2 FQNEAQ (reference sequence). The CDR3 extends over 11 amino acids. The germline V and J ends were trimmed by 5 bases and 6 bases, with 8 bases remaining between them. CDR3 loop: CASSRQFEQYF. The CDR3 DNA reads TGTGCCAGCAGCCGACAGTTCGAGCAGTACTTC.

The chain employs TRBV5-1 and TRBJ2-7, with TRBD1 identical over 9 bases. The CDR3 has 13 amino acids. V gave up 2 bases and J gave up 7 bases; unmatched junction bases: 4. From germline, CDR1 is SGHRS and CDR2 YFSETQ. CDR3 protein: CASSLYRGHEQYF. In nucleotides, the CDR3 is TGCGCCAGCAGCTTATACAGGGGGCATGAGCAGTACTTC.

This clone was recorded once. This sequence joins TRBV27 and TRBJ2-7; D uncertain. The CDR3 contains 14 residues. Between the trimmed V and J ends, which lost 5 bases and 4 bases, there was a span of 15 bases. CDR1 MNHEY and CDR2 SMNVEV come from the germline V gene (reference sequence). CDR3 protein: CASSLRVSSYEQYF. Here the CDR3 DNA reads TGTGCCAGCAGTCTAAGGGTATCGTCGTACGAGCAGTACTTC.

The chain joins TRBV6-1 to TRBJ1-2; D uncertain. The CDR3 contains 12 residues. CDR1 and CDR2 (germline): MNHNS, SASEGT. V lost 6 bases and J lost 3, with 8 bases in between. CDR3 region: CASSYEHYGYTF. In DNA form, the CDR3 reads TGTGCCAGCAGCTACGAGCACTATGGCTACACCTTC.

J is TRBJ2-1 and V is TRBV25-1; the D is unclear. This CDR3 is 11 amino acids long. Trimming stripped 5 bases from V and 8 bases from J, with 7 bases between. The germline CDR1 and CDR2 sequences are MGHDK and SYGVNS. The CDR3 bases are TGTGCCAGCAGTACAATTTATGAGCAGTTCTTC. Translating it yields CASSTIYEQFF.

This clone is a singleton in its sample. The chain has TRBV19 and TRBJ2-7; no firm D call. This CDR3 has 10 residues. CDR1 and CDR2 from the germline V gene are LNHDA and SQIVND (reference sequence). Trimming shortened V by 9 bases and J by 2 bases, and 5 bases separated the two germline ends. The CDR3 loop is CARNAYEQYF. The CDR3 coding sequence is TGTGCCAGGAACGCCTACGAGCAGTACTTC.

The genes are TRBV4-1 and TRBJ1-4; TRBD1 aligns across 9 bases. Per germline, CDR1 MGHRA and CDR2 YSYEKL. V shed 3 bases and J 8 bases; nucleotides not matched to a gene: 10. The CDR3 runs 16 residues. For the CDR3, the DNA is TGCGCCAGCAGCCAGGTCCCGGGACAGGGACAAGAAAAACTGTTTTTT. It is translated as CASSQVPGQGQEKLFF.